These T cell receptor beta chains were read from a single sample in a study of T cell repertoires in ileal Crohn's disease. TCRdb's table, derived via immunoSEQ multiplex PCR, lists solely in-frame clones and lacks some. The sample consists of more than 11,000 clones, around 80% of them appearing once. Sequencing used ileal tissue. The receptors stem from an adult with Crohn's disease. Each CDR3 is given with its conserved first and last residue. A D gene is named only where the DNA matches it firmly. Clone size is given for some rows only: seen once, a few or many times, or a class if the clone is expanded.

TRBV7-6	.	TRBJ2-5	.	TGTGCCAGCAGCCAAAAACAGGGTGGCATTAGTACCCAGTACTTC	CASSQKQGGISTQYF
TRBV7-3	TRBD2	TRBJ2-2	.	TGTGCCAGCAGCGTTAGCGGGGGGTCCGGGGAGCTGTTTTTT	CASSVSGGSGELFF
TRBV25-1	.	TRBJ1-3	.	TGTGCCAGCAGTGAATACGGAGGTAGCTCTGGAAACACCATATATTTT	CASSEYGGSSGNTIYF
TRBV29-1	.	TRBJ2-1	few	TGCAGCGTTGAACTTCACTTGAGATACAATGAGCAGTTCTTC	CSVELHLRYNEQFF
TRBV7-2	.	TRBJ1-1	.	TGTGCCAGCAGCTGGAACAGGGAGACTGAAGCTTTCTTT	CASSWNRETEAFF
TRBV6-1	.	TRBJ2-7	.	TGTGCCAGCAGAAACCGGGACATTAAAGGCGAGCAGTACTTC	CASRNRDIKGEQYF
TRBV30	TRBD1	TRBJ2-7	.	TGTGCCTGGAGTCAAAGCCTAGGGACAGGGGGCTTCCACGAGCAGTACTTC	CAWSQSLGTGGFHEQYF
TRBV5-6	.	TRBJ1-2	.	TGTGCCAGCAGCTCGGGGGGGATTAACTATGGCTACACCTTC	CASSSGGINYGYTF
TRBV6-1	TRBD1	TRBJ1-5	.	TGTGCCAGCAGTTGGGACAGTCTTAGCAATCAGCCCCAGCATTTT	CASSWDSLSNQPQHF
TRBV5-1	.	TRBJ1-2	.	TGCGCCAGCAGCTTGGTTCAGGGCGGGGTTTACTATGGCTACACCTTC	CASSLVQGGVYYGYTF
TRBV7-6	TRBD2	TRBJ2-1	.	TGTGCCAGCAGCGGGGCGGGGGAGGCCTACAATGAGCAGTTCTTC	CASSGAGEAYNEQFF
TRBV11-2	TRBD1	TRBJ1-2	.	TGTGCCAGCAGCGCGACAGGGTTGGCCGGCTACACCTTC	CASSATGLAGYTF
TRBV5-1	TRBD2	TRBJ2-1	once	TGCGCCAGCAATCCCAGCGGGGGGACCACGGGGAATGAGCAGTTCTTC	CASNPSGGTTGNEQFF
TRBV21-1	.	TRBJ2-3	.	TGTGCCAGCAGCAAAGACTCTAGACCAGGGACTAGCGGGAGGGCCACAGATACGCAGTATTTT	CASSKDSRPGTSGRATDTQYF
TRBV5-6	TRBD1	TRBJ1-2	.	TGTGCCAGCAGTACTACCCGGGACAGGGGGCGCGAGACCTATGGCTACACCTTC	CASSTTRDRGRETYGYTF
TRBV5-4	TRBD1	TRBJ2-1	.	TGTGCCAGCAGCCCGGTGACAGGGGGAAGCGAGGAGCAGTTCTTC	CASSPVTGGSEEQFF
TRBV6-5	TRBD2	TRBJ2-5	.	TGTGCCAGCAGGCTAGCGGGAGGGGGGCAAGAGACCCAGTACTTC	CASRLAGGGQETQYF
TRBV5-6	.	TRBJ1-5	.	TGTGCCAGCAGCCTACTCCGGTTCGGCAATCAGCCCCAGCATTTT	CASSLLRFGNQPQHF
TRBV30	.	TRBJ1-5	.	TGTGCCTGGAGTAACCAGGGGAGTGGACCCCAGCATTTT	CAWSNQGSGPQHF
TRBV10-3	.	TRBJ2-3	few	TGTGCCATTAGCCCGTCAGATACGCAGTATTTT	CAISPSDTQYF
TRBV18	TRBD2	TRBJ2-7	once	TGTGCCAGCCAACGCACTAGCGGGAGGGACGAGCAGTACTTC	CASQRTSGRDEQYF
TRBV6-5	TRBD2	TRBJ2-1	once	TGTGCCAGCAGACGGGGGGGCCTCTACAATGAGCAGTTCTTC	CASRRGGLYNEQFF
TRBV5-1	TRBD1	TRBJ2-5	.	TGCGCCAGCAGCCACGAACCAGGAGACAGGGGGCGCGAGACCCAGTACTTC	CASSHEPGDRGRETQYF
TRBV5-3	.	TRBJ2-7	.	TGTGCCAGAAGTTATACCGGGGAGCAGTACTTC	CARSYTGEQYF
TRBV7-9	TRBD2	TRBJ2-1	.	TGTGCCAGCAGCTTAGGACTAGCGGGAGCATGGGAGCAGTTCTTC	CASSLGLAGAWEQFF
TRBV11-2	TRBD1	TRBJ1-2	.	TGTGCCAGCAGCTTCGGACAGGGCGGGGAGGGTGGCTACACCTTC	CASSFGQGGEGGYTF
TRBV5-1	.	TRBJ1-1	.	TGCGCCAGCAGCTTGGTAGTCAACACTGAAGCTTTCTTT	CASSLVVNTEAFF
TRBV6-6	.	TRBJ1-2	.	TGTGCCAGCAGTTCAGGGATGGGAATGGAAAACTATGGCTACACCTTC	CASSSGMGMENYGYTF
TRBV19	.	TRBJ1-4	.	TGTGCCAGTAGACAGGGCACTAATGAAAAACTGTTTTTT	CASRQGTNEKLFF
TRBV7-8	.	TRBJ2-2	.	TGTGCCAGCAGCAATAGCGCGGAGCCGAACACCGGGGAGCTGTTTTTT	CASSNSAEPNTGELFF
TRBV28	TRBD2	TRBJ2-5	.	TGTGCCAGCAGTTTATCGGGGGGTCGAGAGACCCAGTACTTC	CASSLSGGRETQYF
TRBV25-1	.	TRBJ2-1	.	TGTGCCAGCAGTGAATACGGGTACAATGAGCAGTTCTTC	CASSEYGYNEQFF
TRBV30	.	TRBJ2-7	.	TGTGCCTGGAGTGCTTCCCGCGAGCAGTACTTC	CAWSASREQYF
TRBV27	TRBD2	TRBJ2-3	.	TGTGCCAGCTTGGGACTAGCGGACCATACAGATACGCAGTATTTT	CASLGLADHTDTQYF
TRBV2	TRBD1	TRBJ2-7	.	TGTGCCAGCAGCGAACAGGGGCCCTACGAGCAGTACTTC	CASSEQGPYEQYF
TRBV6-5	TRBD2	TRBJ2-7	.	TGTGCCAGCAGCCGCGGGGGGGCCGGCTACGAGCAGTACTTC	CASSRGGAGYEQYF
TRBV7-9	.	TRBJ2-1	.	TGTGCCAGCGGCTTAACCGGGCAGGGCTCCTACAATGAGCAGTTCTTC	CASGLTGQGSYNEQFF
TRBV9	TRBD1	TRBJ1-1	.	TGTGCCAGCAGCGTAGGACAGGGGTTGGGGTACACTGAAGCTTTCTTT	CASSVGQGLGYTEAFF
TRBV16	.	TRBJ1-3	.	TGTGCCAGCAGCCAATACCGGTACTCTGGAAACACCATATATTTT	CASSQYRYSGNTIYF
TRBV7-2	TRBD1	TRBJ2-5	once	TGTGCCAGCAGCGTGACAGGGCGGGTCGAGACCCAGTACTTC	CASSVTGRVETQYF
TRBV7-8	TRBD1	TRBJ1-5	.	TGTGCCAGCAGCGGACAGGGACCTAATCAGCCCCAGCATTTT	CASSGQGPNQPQHF
TRBV9	.	TRBJ2-5	.	TGTGCCAGCAGCGTCGGTGGAGCGCCGACGGTGCAGTACTTC	CASSVGGAPTVQYF
TRBV9	TRBD1	TRBJ1-2	.	TGTGCCAGCCACAAAGGAGGGCAGGGGGCGTTGGGCTACACCTTC	CASHKGGQGALGYTF
TRBV25-1	.	TRBJ1-1	.	TGTGCCAGCAGTGAATTCAACCAGGGCAGGCCTGAAGCTTTCTTT	CASSEFNQGRPEAFF
TRBV6-5	TRBD1	TRBJ2-1	.	TGTGCCAGCAGTTGGCAGGGGGAGATTGAGCAGTTCTTC	CASSWQGEIEQFF
TRBV18	.	TRBJ2-1	.	TGTGCCAGCTCACCCCTGGGACAATACAATGAGCAGTTCTTC	CASSPLGQYNEQFF